The source of this T cell receptor beta chain is a study of cytomegalovirus exposure and HLA in healthy donors listed by TCRdb under 2017. For the wider study: An earlier analysis of under 600 of the donors reported about 290 Gb of sequence data and 117 million unique TCR beta sequences from about 180 million T cells. HLA typing included class I and class II loci at four-digit resolution. The number of donors typed differed by locus, with 629-630 for A, B, C, DRB1 and DQB1, roughly 550 for DQA1, nearly 610 for DPA1, and 472 for DPB1. An earlier analysis of approximately 500 of the donors applied high-throughput TCR beta sequencing to assess whether each TCR beta V gene segment acted as functional or pseudogenic. The study aimed to test whether signatures of past pathogen exposure could be identified by cataloging public T cell receptors. Of the 350 to 400 genotyped donors, over 65% fell in the genetic ancestry cluster associated with self-reported Caucasian donors. All discovery cohort repertoires had been generated using a single sequencing platform. Because of strong linkage in the cohort, roughly five DR-DQ haplotypes were treated as single units for association and clustering. A later genetic analysis used genome-wide SNP genotypes for about 65% of the roughly 700 donors, treating that subset as a discovery cohort. Rather than drawing on any new phenotypic data, the later analysis identified candidate immune exposures from TCR beta sequences and the way those sequences occurred across donors. The T cell repertoires of 700 or so subjects were profiled by immunosequencing and related to cytomegalovirus serostatus. Among 398 genotyped donors of the cohort, an average of roughly 230,000 unique TCR beta nucleotide sequences was sequenced per donor, of which about 18% were non-productive. The study combined high-throughput TCR immunosequencing, statistical association of individual TCRs with disease status, and machine learning to predict cytomegalovirus infection status. Donor age, sex, ethnicity and CMV serostatus were compiled alongside the repertoire data. In addition to the first cohort of about 650 subjects, a separate validation cohort of 130 or so different subjects was used. An early release covering roughly 600 HLA-typed donors comprised about 300 gigabases of sequencing data and roughly 86 million unique TCR sequences. A later analysis re-examined previously published TCR beta repertoires from just over 650 donors and added high-resolution HLA genotyping to investigate patterns of TCR occurrence. What the work shows at the level of the full study, not this receptor alone: A total of about 150 TCR beta chains were listed by the study as associated with cytomegalovirus. In an earlier analysis of approximately 590 of the donors, most TCR beta V segments appeared in productive rearrangements about 87% or about 30% of the time, broadly matching IMGT annotations. Compared with equally common non-associated chains, HLA-associated TCR beta chains in a later analysis were more clonally expanded and had lower generation probabilities. The classifier was reported to diagnose cytomegalovirus status with high specificity and sensitivity in both the original cohort and the validation cohort. Most CMV-associated TCR beta chains appeared to be HLA-restricted in a later analysis, and the HLA associations seemed to be driven largely by CMV exposure. Most TCR sequences were observed very rarely across donors, whereas some public TCRs were present in many individuals. Three of the identified cytomegalovirus-associated TCR beta chains were confirmed in vitro to be specific for cytomegalovirus antigens. CMV serostatus was the only immune exposure information available for the cohort. A cluster of highly shared sequence variants was judged likely to represent a technical artifact of the sequencing pipeline. Roughly uniform sequencing depth across donors was assumed in presence/absence analyses, although this assumption may not hold. According to a later analysis, TCR association rates differed among HLA loci, with DRB1 alleles showing the most associated TCRs and HLA-C alleles showing the fewest. A later analysis associated about 17,000 TCR beta sequences with specific HLA alleles at a false discovery rate of 0.05. A further reported finding was that TCR beta sequences accurately predicted the HLA-A and HLA-B alleles for most subjects in the first cohort. V-gene and J-gene trimming of TCR beta chains was associated with a missense DCLRE1C variant in a later genetic analysis, and the association was replicated in an independent cohort. Because HLA typing was unavailable for some donors at each locus, only the typed subset was used in association tests. The 87-base-pair reads could not distinguish some IMGT-functional V segments, including TRBV6-2 and TRBV6-3, so those segments were excluded. The authors suggested that the approach could potentially be generalized to other disease states and immunological phenotypes. In this cohort, only TCR beta chains were sequenced, and detectable features were limited by the absence of alpha or paired-chain data. In a later genetic analysis, fewer N-insertions in productive TCRs were reported among donors in an Asian-associated ancestry cluster than the roughly 700-donor mean. Correlated functional status among segregating V segments might reflect linkage disequilibrium, but an unknown experimental factor could not be ruled out. Seventeen rarely observed V segments, including chromosome 9 orphons, were excluded from the earlier analysis of about 610 of the donors because counts were too low. According to a later analysis, parvovirus B19, influenza, CMV and Epstein-Barr virus appeared linked to several top co-occurrence clusters. When HLA alleles, especially DR and DQ, strongly co-occurred, TCR associations were difficult to assign to individual alleles.

There are 14 amino acids in the CDR3, from cysteine to phenylalanine inclusive. The only DNA kept is the CDR3, 42 bases in frame from the first base. The junction shows trimming of 2 bases on V and 8 bases on J, and the gene matches do not reach 3 bases of it. In the germline V gene, CDR1 corresponds to SGHTS and CDR2 to YDEGEE. Of note for this clone: Its recognized antigen is unknown. The record has no base qualities; no much larger clone is one base away.

Receptors were amplified or captured by the immunoSEQ multiplex PCR assay. For the multiplex PCR, a mixture combining 60 forward primers for TCR Vbeta segments and 13 reverse primers for TCR Jbeta segments was used. The CDR3 region of rearranged TCR beta genes was amplified from genomic DNA with a multiplex PCR assay. The Illumina HiSeq System was used to sequence the amplified TCR beta libraries as 87-base-pair reads. The study's processing was this. Across the 600 to 700 repertoires, a later analysis counted 80 million or so unique TCR beta chains, roughly 11 million of which were shared by at least two donors. To remove PCR and sequencing errors, raw reads were error-corrected and collapsed into unique sequences using a nearest-neighbor algorithm that merged closely related sequences. CDR3 sequences were aligned to IMGT reference sequences to assign V, D and J gene segments. For a sequence to be retained, a match of at least six nucleotides to both a V gene segment and a J gene segment was required. A rearrangement counted as productive if the CDR3 had no stop codons and remained in frame with V and J, and every other rearrangement counted as non-productive. CDR3 was defined by IMGT convention, running from the second conserved V-encoded cysteine to the conserved J-encoded phenylalanine. The earlier analysis of more than 450 of the donors excluded sequences that lacked an unambiguous match to a single V gene segment. In an earlier analysis of approximately 560 of the donors, a V segment was called functional when productive rearrangements were above 56.7%, and segregating when the standard deviation between donors exceeded 5%. To diagnose cytomegalovirus status from the catalog of TCR beta chain sequences, a statistical classification framework was built. In a later analysis, V and J genes were assigned by comparing TCR nucleotide sequences against IMGT/GENE-DB human TR gene sequences. Using the TCRdist pipeline, a later analysis assigned CDR3 sequences along with most-parsimonious VDJ recombination scenarios. A later analysis defined each TCR beta chain by its CDR3 amino acid sequence plus V-gene family, and excluded reads lacking a unique V-gene family. To address suspected cross-contamination and a sequencing artifact, a later analysis removed 450 to 700 highly shared, low-generation-probability nucleotide sequences. In a later analysis, a clonal expansion index for each public chain was calculated from normalized within-repertoire ranks of inferred template counts. Generation probabilities in a later analysis came from a VDJ recombination model fitted to out-of-frame rearrangements, and those results were checked against IGoR. In a later analysis, TCR-TCR, TCR-HLA and TCR-CMV co-occurrence was scored with hypergeometric tests, and a repertoire-size bias correction was applied to TCR pairs. In a later analysis, false discovery rates were estimated by permuting HLA or CMV assignments 20 times. In a later analysis, co-occurring TCRs were grouped using DBSCAN, and TCRdist sequence similarity was added for clustering within HLA-allele-positive subsets. Repertoires with fewer than 30,000 or more than 120,000 public chains were left out of co-occurrence clustering, as were several repertoires with anomalous nucleotide sharing. TCRdb carries this immuneACCESS record with in-frame sequences only. Its versions omit some clonotypes, under half of them owing to an unresolved V gene in the studies checked, with the rest unexplained. V, J and clone size are taken as reported in that table, and D and trimming were inferred from the DNA itself. The sample records approximately 150,000 clones, roughly 82% of which are singletons. The top ten constitute 1.5% to 2% of the sample.

The cohort was made up of hundreds of healthy bone marrow donors. At the time of sampling, every cohort member was nominally healthy, though immune exposures that went unrecorded were likely present. The donor tested CMV seronegative, placing the donor among the 300 to 450 seronegative members of the cohort. Each donor provided a peripheral blood sample, and peripheral blood mononuclear cells were used for TCR beta sequencing. The Qiagen DNeasy Blood Extraction Kit was used to extract genomic DNA from the blood cell samples. This sequence uses TRBV5-8 and TRBJ2-1; the central 11 bases match TRBD1. The source material was PBMCs. The TCR originated in a young woman in good health and CMV-seronegative. The CDR3 region reads CASSFRTGGDEQFF. The bases read TGTGCCAGCAGCTTCCGGACAGGGGGCGATGAGCAGTTCTTC.